This TCR beta chain was recovered during a study of metastatic and nonmetastatic thyroid tumors. Study at large: Malignant and benign thyroid patients had repertoires compared in peripheral blood and tumor or nodule tissue. Overall study findings and caveats: As reported, TCR beta diversity in blood and tumor was significantly higher in malignant thyroid tumors than in benign nodules.

In the source study's methods: CDR3 was compared across clinicopathological groups, and the resulting differences were used to build a distant-metastasis classifier for papillary thyroid cancer. TCRdb called clones again from the PCR reads with MiXCR. What appears here as the V and J calls and clone size reflects TCRdb's work, not the paper's. The sample lists 20,000 to 30,000 clones, around 15% occurring once. This CDR3 comprises 13 residues. Per the germline V gene, CDR1 is LGHDT and CDR2 is YNNKEL (reference sequence). Trimming removed 0 bases from V and 1 base from J, with 3 bases in between. No treatment had been given to any patient before thyroid surgery. As for this clone: Its specificity is unknown.

The chain links TRBV3-1 to TRBJ1-2; no reliable D call. What was sequenced was blood. The receptor's source is a female donor with papillary thyroid cancer or a benign thyroid nodule (not recorded which). Some clones in this sample may be carry-over from other donors' samples. Written as DNA, the CDR3 is TGTGCCAGCAGCCAAGACAGTAACTATGGCTACACCTTC. This translates into CASSQDSNYGYTF.